This section outlines one TCR beta chain sequence together with its context. The antigen is undetermined. Synthesis of TCR beta cDNA was carried out from 500 ng total RNA with a constant-region primer. Libraries of TCR beta came from three nested multiplex PCR rounds with slightly modified ARM-PCR. TRBV1-TRBV30 forward primers and a C-beta reverse primer were used in the first two PCR rounds, which each ran for ten to eleven cycles. A single record per CDR3 protein comes from TCRdb applying MiXCR to the multiplex PCR reads. The sample lists more than 85,000 distinct CDR3 sequences; roughly 80% were seen once. The V gene lost 7 bases and the J gene lost 2 bases, with 16 bases spanning the gap. The germline V gene encodes CDR1 SQVTM and CDR2 ANQGSEA. The CDR3 has 14 amino acids. This entry belongs to a study of tumor-infiltrating lymphocytes in primary liver carcinoma. Study-wide findings and caveats: About 7-25% of top clones, no more, were shared by all five regions. A significantly higher top-250-clone fraction was recorded for tumors than for blood (p = 0.039). Tumor-blood pairs (like tumor-adjacent pairs) overlapped less than tumor region pairs did.

Extraction of RNA together with DNA used about 18-31 mg of unsorted bulk tissue. Viable tumor cells exceeded 90% in all tumor samples. The TCR comes from a man between 35 and 55 years old with primary liver carcinoma and hepatitis B virus infection. Sequencing was carried out using liver tumor tissue from sampling region 3. Specified subset: tumor region T3, left-lateral pole. The chain carries TRBV29-1 and TRBJ2-3, with a tentative D call TRBD1 (5 bases). The CDR3 sequence is CSAVAQGVTDTQYF. The CDR3 DNA follows: TGCAGCGCCGTAGCCCAGGGCGTCACAGATACGCAGTATTTT.